These T cell receptor beta chains were read from a single sample in a study of cytomegalovirus exposure and HLA in healthy donors. Using immunoSEQ multiplex PCR, the repertoire was profiled, and TCRdb retains in-frame clones only, with some absent. The table records about 150,000 clones, roughly 77% of them present only once. Sequenced sample: PBMCs. Receptor source: a man aged 25-45 years in good health and CMV-seropositive. Each CDR3 is given with its conserved first and last residue. Clone size is shown for a subset of rows, as once, few, many or a class of expanded clone.

>.|TRBV6-6
CASSYPQDGHKAFF
>.|TRBV10-3
CAISEGTGDEQFF
>.|TRBV4-2
CASSPVSERNEAFF
>few|TRBV10-1
CASRRWEFYGYTF
>.|TRBV7-6
CASSFQAGAAYEQYF
>.|TRBV5-5
CASSLQGYSGNTIYF
>.|TRBV6-5
CASSYSSRGLTYEQYF
>.|TRBV2
CASSVQGGSYEQYF
>.|TRBV28
CASSLLQGPFSGNTIYF
>.|TRBV7-2
CASSLDEGYEQYF
>.|TRBV9
CASSVAPRDSTYEQYF
>.|TRBV2
CASSGTSGLISYEQYF
>.|TRBV10-2
CASSASGGLEQYF
>.|TRBV29-1
CSVGLAGGPGELFF
>.|TRBV19
CASSIVSEETQYF
>.|TRBV18
CASSPPGATLEAFF
>.|TRBV21-1
CASSKAYRGYEQYF
>.|TRBV30
CAWSGSTGPGNTIYF
>few|TRBV15
CATSRDLGDTGVTLHF
>.|TRBV6-1
CASSGGGGEDYGYTF
>.|TRBV27
CASGTLGGKSPLHF
>.|TRBV7-2
CASSLGGSSGYTF
>.|TRBV5-4
CASSLGTGGISGYTF